This T cell receptor beta chain was sequenced in a study of T cells in Graves' hyperthyroidism and ophthalmopathy. Recently diagnosed hyperthyroidism of less than 2 months' duration affected patients aged 18 to 65. Not enrolled were patients with uncontrolled infection, other autoimmune disease, pregnancy or lactation. This clonotype was seen a few times. Its antigen is currently unknown. Study-level results: Blood also carried most thyroid clonotypes expanded above 0.001. Ophthalmopathy and stable hyperthyroidism were told apart by a 13 V-J model.

This CDR3 has 15 residues. Between the trimmed V and J ends, which lost 3 bases and 2 bases, there was a span of 15 bases. CDR1 SGHNT and CDR2 YYREEE come from the germline V gene (reference sequence). Amplified TCR beta CDR3 regions derived from RNA transcripts. TCR CDR3 regions were first amplified by RT-PCR with HTBI primers. TCRdb called the multiplex PCR reads again in MiXCR, with one record for every CDR3 protein. The table has a few hundred thousand distinct CDR3 sequences, just over 45% seen once; the top ten hold about 7.9%. The sample was peripheral blood or thyroid tissue (not recorded which). The chain couples TRBV5-4 to TRBJ2-7; D is tentatively TRBD1 or TRBD2 (5 bases each). The receptor was isolated from a woman aged 18-29 years with Graves' hyperthyroidism. The CDR3 is CASSWTLGETYEQYF. The DNA of the CDR3 is TGTGCCAGCAGCTGGACGCTAGGGGAGACCTACGAGCAGTACTTC.